This TCR beta chain was retrieved from a study of cytomegalovirus exposure and HLA in healthy donors (dated by TCRdb to about 2017). Study-wide context: An earlier analysis of some 600 of the donors reported 250 to 350 Gb of sequence data and roughly 120 million unique TCR beta sequences obtained from some 170 million T cells. A later genetic analysis used genome-wide SNP genotypes for about 60% of the roughly 670 donors, treating that subset as a discovery cohort. Besides the first cohort of under 700 subjects, a separate validation cohort made up of 120 different subjects was used. Among some 400 genotyped donors of the cohort, an average of about 220,000 unique TCR beta nucleotide sequences was sequenced per donor, of which 15% to 20% were non-productive. The genetic ancestry cluster associated with self-reported Caucasian donors included over 80% of the roughly 390 genotyped donors. The number of donors typed differed by locus, with roughly 629-640 for A, B, C, DRB1 and DQB1, 522 for DQA1, about 610 for DPA1, and some 440 for DPB1. Rather than drawing on any new phenotypic data, the later analysis identified candidate immune exposures from TCR beta sequences and the way those sequences occurred across donors. Every repertoire in the discovery cohort had been generated on one and the same sequencing platform. Donor age, sex, ethnicity and CMV serostatus were collected together with the repertoire data. HLA typing covered class I and class II loci at four-digit resolution. Using immunosequencing, the study profiled T cell repertoires from 666 subjects and related those repertoires to cytomegalovirus serostatus. Five DR-DQ haplotypes were handled as single units for association and clustering, since linkage in the cohort was strong. In an earlier analysis of roughly 580 of the donors, high-throughput TCR beta sequencing was used to judge whether each TCR beta V gene segment behaved as functional or pseudogenic. An early release covering about 600 HLA-typed donors comprised about 290 gigabases of sequencing data and tens of millions of unique TCR sequences. The study aimed to test whether signatures of past pathogen exposure could be identified by cataloging public T cell receptors. To predict cytomegalovirus infection status, the study brought together high-throughput TCR immunosequencing, statistical association of individual TCRs with disease status, and machine learning. A later analysis re-analyzed previously published TCR beta repertoires from 500 to 700 donors and added high-resolution HLA genotyping to study TCR occurrence patterns.

The paper as a whole reports these results and caveats: In a later analysis, most CMV-associated TCR beta chains were found to appear HLA-restricted, with HLA associations seemingly driven largely by CMV exposure. According to a later analysis, parvovirus B19, influenza, CMV and Epstein-Barr virus appeared linked to several top co-occurrence clusters. For the cohort, immune exposure information was limited to CMV serostatus. According to the authors, the approach could potentially be generalized to other disease states and immunological phenotypes. HLA typing was unavailable for some donors at each locus, so association tests used only the typed subset. In a later analysis, around 15,000 TCR beta sequences were associated with specific HLA alleles at a false discovery rate of 0.05. According to a later analysis, TCR association rates differed among HLA loci, with DRB1 alleles showing the most associated TCRs and HLA-C alleles showing the fewest. The 87-base-pair reads could not distinguish some IMGT-functional V segments, including TRBV6-2 and TRBV6-3, so those segments were excluded. Because counts were too low, 15 to 20 rarely observed V segments, including chromosome 9 orphons, were left out of the earlier analysis of approximately 500 of the donors. In an earlier analysis of 587 of the donors, most TCR beta V segments appeared in productive rearrangements about 90% or about 30% of the time, broadly matching IMGT annotations. Presence/absence analyses assumed roughly uniform sequencing depth across donors, an assumption that may not hold. An association between a missense DCLRE1C variant and V-gene and J-gene trimming of TCR beta chains was found in a later genetic analysis and replicated in an independent cohort. The classifier was reported to diagnose cytomegalovirus status with high specificity and sensitivity in both the original and validation cohorts. Correlated functional status among segregating V segments might be attributable to linkage disequilibrium, but an unknown experimental factor could not be ruled out. A group of highly shared sequence variants was considered likely to be a technical artifact of the sequencing pipeline. Only TCR beta chains were sequenced in this cohort, and the absence of alpha or paired-chain data limited detectable features. A few of the identified cytomegalovirus-associated TCR beta chains were confirmed in vitro to be specific for cytomegalovirus antigens. Compared with the approximately 600-donor mean, donors in an Asian-associated ancestry cluster had fewer N-insertions in productive TCRs, according to a later genetic analysis. A total of roughly 160 TCR beta chains were listed by the study as associated with cytomegalovirus. Assigning TCR associations to individual alleles was difficult when HLA alleles, especially DR and DQ, strongly co-occurred. A further reported finding was that TCR beta sequences accurately predicted the HLA-A and HLA-B alleles for most subjects in the first cohort. In a later analysis, HLA-associated TCR beta chains showed more clonal expansion and lower generation probabilities than non-associated chains that were equally common. While some public TCRs were present in many individuals, most TCR sequences turned up only very rarely across donors.

Receptors were amplified or captured by the immunoSEQ multiplex PCR assay. For the multiplex PCR, a mixture combining 60 forward primers for TCR Vbeta segments and 13 reverse primers for TCR Jbeta segments was used. The CDR3 region of rearranged TCR beta genes was amplified from genomic DNA with a multiplex PCR assay. On the Illumina HiSeq System, the amplified TCR beta libraries were sequenced as 87-base-pair reads. The paper's data handling went like this. Across the 500 to 750 repertoires, a later analysis counted around 80 million unique TCR beta chains, roughly 11 million of which were shared by at least two donors. To remove PCR and sequencing errors, raw reads were error-corrected and collapsed into unique sequences using a nearest-neighbor algorithm that merged closely related sequences. V, D and J gene segments were assigned by aligning CDR3 sequences to IMGT reference sequences. For a sequence to be retained, a match of at least six nucleotides to both a V gene segment and a J gene segment was required. Rearrangements were called productive when the CDR3 lacked stop codons and stayed in frame with V and J; all others were non-productive. CDR3 was defined according to IMGT convention as the region running from the second conserved V-encoded cysteine to the conserved J-encoded phenylalanine. The earlier analysis of about 590 of the donors excluded sequences that lacked an unambiguous match to a single V gene segment. In an earlier analysis of several hundred of the donors, V segments were called functional above 56.7% productive rearrangements and were called segregating when the between-donor standard deviation exceeded 5%. A statistical classification framework was built for diagnosing cytomegalovirus status from the catalog of TCR beta chain sequences. In a later analysis, TCR nucleotide sequences were compared against IMGT/GENE-DB human TR gene sequences so that V and J genes could be assigned. In a later analysis, CDR3 sequences and most-parsimonious VDJ recombination scenarios were assigned using the TCRdist pipeline. In a later analysis, each TCR beta chain was defined by its CDR3 amino acid sequence together with its V-gene family, and reads lacking a unique V-gene family were excluded. As a way to deal with suspected cross-contamination and a sequencing artifact, a later analysis dropped 450 to 600 nucleotide sequences that were highly shared and had low generation probability. In a later analysis, a clonal expansion index was calculated for each public chain from normalized within-repertoire ranks of inferred template counts. Generation probabilities in a later analysis came from a VDJ recombination model fitted to out-of-frame rearrangements, and those results were checked against IGoR. A later analysis scored TCR-TCR, TCR-HLA and TCR-CMV co-occurrence with hypergeometric tests, applying a repertoire-size bias correction to TCR pairs. In a later analysis, false discovery rates were estimated by permuting HLA or CMV assignments 20 times. In a later analysis, co-occurring TCRs were grouped using DBSCAN, and TCRdist sequence similarity was added for clustering within HLA-allele-positive subsets. Repertoires with fewer than 30,000 or more than 120,000 public chains were left out of co-occurrence clustering, as were five repertoires with anomalous nucleotide sharing. TCRdb stores this immuneACCESS table with in-frame sequences only. Part of the clones is absent; in the studies checked, under half of the shortfall reflects unresolved V genes, and no reason is known for the rest. V and J calls and clone size follow that table, whereas D and trimming were derived from the DNA. Recorded for this sample are some 120,000 clones; around a tenth of them occurred a single time. The top ten clonotypes cover 2.5% to 3.5% of the sample.

The CDR3 contains 13 residues, cysteine and phenylalanine counted. Only the CDR3 DNA stays, 39 bases, in frame from base 1. V loses 0 bases of germline sequence and J loses 1 base, and the interval between the two ends is 5 bases. CDR1 SGHRS and CDR2 YFSETQ were looked up in the germline V gene. A few counts support this clone. The antigen it recognizes is unknown. Per-nucleotide qualities are absent, and no much larger clonotype sits a single base away. In total, around 600 healthy bone marrow donors made up the cohort. At the time of sampling, every cohort member was nominally healthy, though immune exposures that went unrecorded were likely present. The donor was CMV seronegative and was included in the group of hundreds of seronegative cohort members. Every donor gave a peripheral blood sample, and the peripheral blood mononuclear cells from that sample were used for TCR beta sequencing. Genomic DNA was extracted from the blood cell samples with the Qiagen DNeasy Blood Extraction Kit.

This clonotype was obtained from a man aged 25-40 years in good health and CMV-seronegative. Sequencing was carried out using PBMCs. The chain is made from TRBV5-1 and TRBJ2-7, and TRBD1 may be the D gene, going by 5 matching bases. The DNA sequence is as follows: TGCGCCAGCAGCTTGGAGGGGTCCTACGAGCAGTACTTC. Its protein reads: CASSLEGSYEQYF.